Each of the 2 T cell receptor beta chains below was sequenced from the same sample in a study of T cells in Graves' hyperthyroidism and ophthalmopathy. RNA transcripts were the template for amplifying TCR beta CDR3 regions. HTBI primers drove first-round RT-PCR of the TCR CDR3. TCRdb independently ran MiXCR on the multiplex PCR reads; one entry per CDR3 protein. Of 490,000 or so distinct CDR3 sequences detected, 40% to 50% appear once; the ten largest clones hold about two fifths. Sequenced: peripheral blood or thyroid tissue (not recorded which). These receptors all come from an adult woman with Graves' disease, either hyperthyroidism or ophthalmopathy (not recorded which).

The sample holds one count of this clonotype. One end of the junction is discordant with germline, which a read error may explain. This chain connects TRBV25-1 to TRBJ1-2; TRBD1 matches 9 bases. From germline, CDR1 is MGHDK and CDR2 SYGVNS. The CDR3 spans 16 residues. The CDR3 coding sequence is TGTGCCATCAGTGACTCCGGGACAGGGTTTGACTATGGCTACACCTTC. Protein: CAISDSGTGFDYGYTF.

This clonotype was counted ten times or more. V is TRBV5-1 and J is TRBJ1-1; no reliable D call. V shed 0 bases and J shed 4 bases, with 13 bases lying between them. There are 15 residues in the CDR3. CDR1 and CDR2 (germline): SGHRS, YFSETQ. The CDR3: CASSLGALRSTEAFF. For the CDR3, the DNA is TGCGCCAGCAGCTTGGGGGCCCTTAGGAGCACTGAAGCTTTCTTT.